Shown below are 18 T cell receptor beta chains from a single sample sequenced in a study of control samples from healthy donors and cancer patients. The table came from immunoSEQ multiplex PCR; TCRdb's copy has only in-frame clones and leaves some out. The sample holds approximately 130,000 clones; about 90% are singletons and the top ten take over 2.5%. The source material was blood. These receptors originate from a man in his sixties in good health.

The chain joins TRBV5-3 to TRBJ2-2, with D unresolved. TRBV5-3 is flagged as an ORF with uncertain function. The length of the CDR3 is 18 residues. V was trimmed by 1 base and J by 7 bases, leaving 23 bases between them. This CDR3 reads CARSLLVAGTMDGGELFF. The CDR3 DNA is TGTGCCAGAAGCTTGCTTGTAGCAGGTACGATGGATGGCGGGGAGCTGTTTTTT.

This chain joins TRBV30 and TRBJ2-7; tentatively, D is TRBD1 (6 bases). Germline V lookup: CDR1 GTSNPN, CDR2 SVGIG (reference sequence). This CDR3 has 12 residues. V was clipped by 5 bases and J by 7 bases, with 15 bases between them. In DNA, the CDR3 is TGTGCCTGGGGATACGGACAGTTGGAGCAGTACTTC. Its protein is CAWGYGQLEQYF.

This clone was observed a few times. V is TRBV28 and J is TRBJ2-7, with TRBD1 identical over 7 bases. This CDR3 is 14 amino acids long. In germline, CDR1 is MDHEN, CDR2 SYDVKM. The junction had 8 bases not matched to a gene; V was cut back by 7 bases and J by 2 bases. The CDR3 protein is CASTRDSLTYEQYF. Written as DNA, the CDR3 is TGTGCCAGCACCCGGGACAGCCTTACCTACGAGCAGTACTTC.

This sequence joins TRBV29-1 and TRBJ1-2; D gene ambiguous. Germline CDR1 reads SQVTM; CDR2 reads ANQGSEA. V was shortened by 4 bases and J by 2 bases, with 17 bases between the two germline ends. This CDR3 spans 15 amino acids. In nucleotides, the CDR3 is TGCAGCGTTGCGGGGATCAGTACCGTGAACTATGGCTACACCTTC. The encoded protein is CSVAGISTVNYGYTF.

The V call is TRBV29-1, the J call TRBJ1-1, with D maybe TRBD1 (6 bases). Germline CDR1 is SQVTM and CDR2 is ANQGSEA. The CDR3 length is 14 residues. Trimming took off 6 bases at V and 0 bases at J, with 14 bases between the two ends. CDR3: CSVARTVMNTEAFF. The CDR3 nucleotides read TGCAGCGTAGCTAGGACAGTTATGAACACTGAAGCTTTCTTT.

The V and J genes are TRBV11-2 and TRBJ2-7; 12 bases align to TRBD2. CDR3 length equals 17 residues. Germline V gene data show CDR1 as SGHAT and CDR2 as FQNNGV. V shed 2 bases, J shed 5 bases, and the junction held 10 bases outside the gene matches. The CDR3 sequence is CASSLLLLAGGRNEQYF. The DNA of the CDR3 is TGTGCCAGCAGCTTACTTCTGCTAGCGGGGGGGCGTAACGAGCAGTACTTC.

The J gene is TRBJ2-7, the V gene TRBV6-5; D gene ambiguous. This CDR3 spans 14 amino acids. In germline, CDR1 is MNHEY, CDR2 SVGAGI. V was shortened by 0 bases and J by 2 bases, with 8 bases between the two germline ends. CDR3 region: CASSYSGGTYEQYF. Written as DNA, the CDR3 is TGTGCCAGCAGTTACTCTGGCGGAACCTACGAGCAGTACTTC.

J is TRBJ2-3 and V is TRBV5-1; 8 bases match TRBD2. Unmatched junction bases numbered 6, after V lost 0 bases and J lost 0 bases. The CDR3 contains 17 residues. The germline gives CDR1 SGHRS, CDR2 YFSETQ. The CDR3 DNA follows: TGCGCCAGCAGCTTGGCCGACGGCGGGAGGAGCACAGATACGCAGTATTTT. This translates into CASSLADGGRSTDTQYF.

This chain joins TRBV7-9 and TRBJ1-2, with D uncertain. Germline loops: CDR1 SEHNR, CDR2 FQNEAQ (reference sequence). The CDR3 totals 13 residues. V dropped 5 bases and J dropped 3 bases, with 10 bases sitting between them. The chain's CDR3 is CASSRRIYYGYTF. Here the CDR3 DNA reads TGTGCCAGCAGCCGCAGAATTTACTATGGCTACACCTTC.

The genes are TRBV29-1 and TRBJ2-7, with TRBD1 matching 7 bases. Germline assignment: CDR1 SQVTM and CDR2 ANQGSEA. The length of the CDR3 is 11 residues. Trimming took 7 bases from V and 3 from J; bases not matched to a gene: 3. DNA for the CDR3: TGCAGCGCTGGACAGGTCTACGAGCAGTACTTC. This sequence encodes CSAGQVYEQYF.

V and J are TRBV6-6 and TRBJ2-7; D is unresolved. V shed 1 base and J shed 7 bases, with 11 bases lying between them. The CDR3 has 13 residues. The germline CDR1 and CDR2 sequences are MNHNY and SVGAGI (reference sequence). CDR3 region: CASSYWVNGEQYF. CDR3 sequence (DNA): TGTGCCAGCAGTTACTGGGTCAATGGAGAGCAGTACTTC.

This clone was observed a few times. The CDR3 DNA is TGTGCCAGCTCACAGGGAATCGGAACCGGGGAGCTGTTTTTT. This sequence encodes CASSQGIGTGELFF. V and J are TRBV18 and TRBJ2-2; D call uncertain. Trimming removed 4 bases from V and 5 bases from J, with 11 bases in between. Germline V lookup: CDR1 KGHSH, CDR2 LQKENI. CDR3 length: 14 amino acids.

This sequence joins TRBV6-1 and TRBJ2-7; tentative D call: TRBD1 (6 bases). The V and J ends lost 4 bases and 0 bases respectively, with 19 bases between them. In germline, CDR1 is MNHNS, CDR2 SASEGT. The CDR3 extends over 17 amino acids. The CDR3 is CASSVRFGGGPSYEQYF. CDR3 in DNA: TGTGCCAGCAGTGTAAGGTTTGGTGGGGGCCCCTCCTACGAGCAGTACTTC.

The V and J genes are TRBV5-1 and TRBJ1-4; 7 positions match TRBD1. The V gene's germline CDR1 is SGHRS and CDR2 YFSETQ. The CDR3 is 16 residues long. V trimming: 4 bases; J trimming: 3 bases; junction bases outside the gene matches: 9. CDR3 in amino acids: CASSRTGMSANEKLFF. The CDR3 DNA follows: TGCGCCAGCAGCAGGACAGGAATGTCGGCTAATGAAAAACTGTTTTTT.

This chain uses TRBV6-5 with TRBJ1-5; 8 bases are shared with TRBD1. In germline, CDR1 is MNHEY, CDR2 SVGAGI. This CDR3 contains 15 residues. V lost 7 bases to trimming and J lost 0 bases; unmatched junction nucleotides: 5. CDR3 residues: CASTPDRVSNQPQHF. The CDR3 DNA reads as TGTGCCAGCACCCCGGACAGGGTTAGCAATCAGCCCCAGCATTTT.

The chain carries TRBV21-1 and TRBJ1-1; the table calls TRBD1, which could not be checked here. TRBV21-1 is classified as a pseudogene. The CDR3 runs 21 residues. The CDR3 DNA follows: TGTGCCAGCAGCGAAGGCCGGGACAGGGGGCATGTAAATTGCGGGAACACTGAAGCTTTCTTT. Its protein product is CASSEGRDRGHVNCGNTEAFF.

This clone was observed a few times. The chain joins TRBV7-2 to TRBJ1-1, with 8 bases aligning to TRBD1. V gave up 5 bases and J gave up 0 bases; unmatched junction bases: 5. Germline-derived CDR1 and CDR2 are SGHTA and FQGNSA. The CDR3 contains 15 residues. This CDR3 reads CASSISRGLNTEAFF. The CDR3 DNA follows: TGTGCCAGCAGCATATCCAGGGGGCTGAACACTGAAGCTTTCTTT.

The chain has TRBV19 and TRBJ2-4; D not certain. Trimming left V 5 bases short and J 2 bases short, with 10 bases between. Germline V lookup: CDR1 LNHDA, CDR2 SQIVND (reference sequence). The CDR3 spans 14 residues. CDR3 residues: CASSLSLTKNIQYF. The CDR3 nucleotides are TGTGCCAGTAGTCTAAGTCTTACCAAAAACATTCAGTACTTC.